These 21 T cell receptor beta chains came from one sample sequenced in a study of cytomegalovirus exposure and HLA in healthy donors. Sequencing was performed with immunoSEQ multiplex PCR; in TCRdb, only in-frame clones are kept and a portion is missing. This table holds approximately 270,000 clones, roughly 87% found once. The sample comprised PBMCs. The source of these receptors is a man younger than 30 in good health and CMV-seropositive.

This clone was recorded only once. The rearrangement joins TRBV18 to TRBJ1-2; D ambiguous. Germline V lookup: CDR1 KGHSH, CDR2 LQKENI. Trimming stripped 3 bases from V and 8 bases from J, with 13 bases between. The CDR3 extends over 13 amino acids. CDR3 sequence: CASSPRDGLGYTF. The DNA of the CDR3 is TGTGCCAGCTCACCCCGAGATGGGTTAGGCTACACCTTC.

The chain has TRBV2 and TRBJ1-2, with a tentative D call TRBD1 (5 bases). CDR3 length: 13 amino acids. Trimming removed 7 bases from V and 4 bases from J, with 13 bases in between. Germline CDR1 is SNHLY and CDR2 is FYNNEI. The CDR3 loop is CASIRTHRYGYTF. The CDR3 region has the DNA TGTGCCAGCATTCGGACACACCGCTATGGCTACACCTTC. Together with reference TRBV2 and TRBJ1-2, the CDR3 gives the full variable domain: EPEVTQTPSHQVTQMGQEVILRCVPISNHLYFYWYRQILGQKVEFLVSFYNNEISEKSEIFDDQFSVERPDGSNFTLKIRSTKLEDSAMYFCASIRTHRYGYTFGSGTRLTVV.

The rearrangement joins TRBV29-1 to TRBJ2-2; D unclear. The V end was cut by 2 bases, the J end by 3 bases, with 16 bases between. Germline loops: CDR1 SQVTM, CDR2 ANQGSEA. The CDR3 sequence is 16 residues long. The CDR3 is CSVEFGHHLDTGELFF. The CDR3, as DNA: TGCAGCGTTGAATTTGGTCATCACCTAGACACCGGGGAGCTGTTTTTT.

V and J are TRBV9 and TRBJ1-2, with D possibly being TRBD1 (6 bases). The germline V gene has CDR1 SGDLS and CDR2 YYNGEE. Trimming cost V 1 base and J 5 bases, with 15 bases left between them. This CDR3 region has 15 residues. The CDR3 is CASSVSPGAEYGYTF. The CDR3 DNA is TGTGCCAGCAGCGTATCCCCGGGGGCAGAATATGGCTACACCTTC.

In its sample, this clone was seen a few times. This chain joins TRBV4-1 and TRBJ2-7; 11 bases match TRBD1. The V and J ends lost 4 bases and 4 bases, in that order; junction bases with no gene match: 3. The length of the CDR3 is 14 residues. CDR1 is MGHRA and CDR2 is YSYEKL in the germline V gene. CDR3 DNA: TGCGCCAGCAGCCCCGGACAGGGGGCTTACGAGCAGTACTTC. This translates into CASSPGQGAYEQYF.

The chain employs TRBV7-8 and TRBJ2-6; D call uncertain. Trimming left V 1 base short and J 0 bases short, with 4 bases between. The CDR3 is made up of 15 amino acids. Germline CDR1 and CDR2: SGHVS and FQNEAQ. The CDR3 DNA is TGTGCCAGCAGCTTAGGGATCTCTGGGGCCAACGTCCTGACTTTC. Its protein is CASSLGISGANVLTF.

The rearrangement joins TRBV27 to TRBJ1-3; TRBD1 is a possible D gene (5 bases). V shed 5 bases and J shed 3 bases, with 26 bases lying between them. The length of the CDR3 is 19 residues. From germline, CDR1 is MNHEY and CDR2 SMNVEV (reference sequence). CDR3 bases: TGTGCCAGCAGTCCTCCCTACGAGGGGCGCTTTTATTGTGGAAACACCATATATTTT. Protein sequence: CASSPPYEGRFYCGNTIYF.

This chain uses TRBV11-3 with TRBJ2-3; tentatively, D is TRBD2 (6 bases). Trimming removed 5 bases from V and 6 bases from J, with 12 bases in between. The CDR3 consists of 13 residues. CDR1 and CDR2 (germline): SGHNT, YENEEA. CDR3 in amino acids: CASSPGGGDTQYF. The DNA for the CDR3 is TGTGCCAGCAGCCCGGGTGGAGGGGATACGCAGTATTTT.

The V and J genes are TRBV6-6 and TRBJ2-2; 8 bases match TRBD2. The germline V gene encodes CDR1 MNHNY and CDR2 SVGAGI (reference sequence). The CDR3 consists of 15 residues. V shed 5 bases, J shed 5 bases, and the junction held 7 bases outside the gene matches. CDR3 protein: CASSDRGGRTGELFF. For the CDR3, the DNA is TGTGCCAGCAGTGACCGGGGCGGGAGGACCGGGGAGCTGTTTTTT.

CDR3 DNA: TGTGCCAGCGGGGTTATTTCCGAGACCCAGTACTTC. This encodes CASGVISETQYF. The chain couples TRBV2 to TRBJ2-5; D unclear. Between the trimmed V and J ends, which lost 8 bases and 5 bases, there was a span of 12 bases. Germline-derived CDR1 and CDR2 are SNHLY and FYNNEI. The CDR3 consists of 12 residues.

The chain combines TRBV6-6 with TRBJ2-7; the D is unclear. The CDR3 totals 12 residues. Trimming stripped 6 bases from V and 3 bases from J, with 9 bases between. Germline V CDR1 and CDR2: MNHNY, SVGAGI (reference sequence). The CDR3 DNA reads TGTGCCAGCAGCGGCGGATACTACGAGCAGTACTTC. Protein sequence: CASSGGYYEQYF.

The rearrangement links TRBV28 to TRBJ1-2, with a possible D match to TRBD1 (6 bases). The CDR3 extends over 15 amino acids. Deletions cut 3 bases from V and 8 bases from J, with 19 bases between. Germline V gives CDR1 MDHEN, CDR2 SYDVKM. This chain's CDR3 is CASSFRGTRRGGYTF. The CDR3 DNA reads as TGTGCCAGCAGTTTTAGGGGGACGCGGAGGGGCGGCTACACCTTC.

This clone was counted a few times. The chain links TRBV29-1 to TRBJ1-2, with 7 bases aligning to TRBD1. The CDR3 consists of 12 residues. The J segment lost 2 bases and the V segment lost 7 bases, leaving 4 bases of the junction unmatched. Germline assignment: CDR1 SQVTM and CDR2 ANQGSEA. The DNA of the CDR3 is TGCAGCGCCGAACAGGGGAACTATGGCTACACCTTC. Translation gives CSAEQGNYGYTF.

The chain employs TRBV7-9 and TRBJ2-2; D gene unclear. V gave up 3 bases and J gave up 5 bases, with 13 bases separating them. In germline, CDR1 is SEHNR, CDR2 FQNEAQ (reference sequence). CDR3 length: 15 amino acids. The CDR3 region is CASSLAQAGTGELFF. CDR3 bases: TGTGCCAGCAGCTTGGCTCAGGCCGGTACCGGGGAGCTGTTTTTT.

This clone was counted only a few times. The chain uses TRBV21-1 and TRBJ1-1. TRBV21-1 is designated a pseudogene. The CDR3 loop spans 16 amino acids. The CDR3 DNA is TGTGCCAGCAGCAAAGGTCGGAGTGTCTTGAACACTGAAGCTTTCTTT. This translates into CASSKGRSVLNTEAFF.

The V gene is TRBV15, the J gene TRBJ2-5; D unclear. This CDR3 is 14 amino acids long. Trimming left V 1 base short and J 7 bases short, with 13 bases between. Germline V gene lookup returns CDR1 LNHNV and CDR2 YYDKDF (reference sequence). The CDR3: CATSRVRTAMTQYF. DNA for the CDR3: TGTGCCACCAGCAGAGTTAGAACAGCCATGACCCAGTACTTC.

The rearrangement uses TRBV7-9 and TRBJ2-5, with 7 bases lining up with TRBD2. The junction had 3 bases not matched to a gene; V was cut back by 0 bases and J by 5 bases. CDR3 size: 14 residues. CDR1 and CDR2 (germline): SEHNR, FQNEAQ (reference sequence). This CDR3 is CASSLAQGGETQYF. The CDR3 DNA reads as TGTGCCAGCAGCTTAGCGCAGGGAGGGGAGACCCAGTACTTC. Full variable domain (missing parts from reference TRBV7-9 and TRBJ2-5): DTGVSQNPRHKITKRGQNVTFRCDPISEHNRLYWYRQTLGQGPEFLTYFQNEAQLEKSRLLSDRFSAERPKGSFSTLEIQRTEQGDSAMYLCASSLAQGGETQYFGPGTRLLVL.

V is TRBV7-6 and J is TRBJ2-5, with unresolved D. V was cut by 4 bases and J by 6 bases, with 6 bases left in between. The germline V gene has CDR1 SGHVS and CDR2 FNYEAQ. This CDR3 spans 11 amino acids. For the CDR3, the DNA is TGTGCCAGCAGCTGGTTAAAGACCCAGTACTTC. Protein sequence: CASSWLKTQYF.

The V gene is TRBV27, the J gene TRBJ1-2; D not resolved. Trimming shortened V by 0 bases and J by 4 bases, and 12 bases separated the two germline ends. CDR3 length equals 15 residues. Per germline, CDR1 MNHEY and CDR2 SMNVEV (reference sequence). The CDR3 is CASSLSWAGGYGYTF. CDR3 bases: TGTGCCAGCAGTTTATCCTGGGCCGGAGGCTATGGCTACACCTTC.

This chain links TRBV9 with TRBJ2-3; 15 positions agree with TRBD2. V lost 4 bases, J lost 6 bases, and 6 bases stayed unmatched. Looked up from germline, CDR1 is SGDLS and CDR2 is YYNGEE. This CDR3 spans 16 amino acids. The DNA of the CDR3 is TGTGCCAGCAGCCCGGGACTAGCGGGGGGTGGGGATACGCAGTATTTT. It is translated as CASSPGLAGGGDTQYF.

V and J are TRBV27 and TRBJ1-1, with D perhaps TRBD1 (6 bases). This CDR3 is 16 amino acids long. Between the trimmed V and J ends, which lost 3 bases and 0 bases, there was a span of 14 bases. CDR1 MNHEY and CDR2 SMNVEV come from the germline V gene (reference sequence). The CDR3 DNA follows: TGTGCCAGCAGTTTTTTACCGCCAGGGGTGAACACTGAAGCTTTCTTT. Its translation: CASSFLPPGVNTEAFF.